This T cell receptor (beta chain) originates from a study of identical twins. The CDR3 is 18 residues long. Looked up from germline, CDR1 is MNHEY and CDR2 is SMNVEV (reference sequence). Trimming cost V 4 bases and J 0 bases; bases outside gene matches: 10. Study-level points and caveats: With beta out-of-frame sequences, excess sharing by twins was weaker.

The sample holds a few counts of this clonotype. Its antigen is unknown. Everyone who donated was a healthy Caucasian. Carrying unique molecular identifiers, the cDNA also gained a universal primer site through template switching. TCRdb called the 5' RACE reads again in MiXCR, with one record for every CDR3 protein. There are 1.5 million or so distinct CDR3 sequences in the sample; about 30% occur only once, and 0.25% to 0.3% lies in the top ten. The sample was cord blood. The receptor was derived from a newborn girl in good health. This chain uses TRBV27 with TRBJ1-1; 11 nucleotides align to TRBD1. The CDR3 here is CASSSDRGRVVVNTEAFF. CDR3 DNA: TGTGCCAGCAGTTCGGACAGGGGGCGCGTCGTAGTGAACACTGAAGCTTTCTTT.